The 20 T cell receptor beta chains below all came from one sample that was sequenced in a study of blood T cells in healthy people across ages. With a J-beta primer mix and a sample-barcoded 5' primer, a second PCR ran 7 to 11 cycles. Using its own MiXCR run on the 5' RACE reads, TCRdb lists one record per CDR3 protein. The sample carries fewer than 650,000 distinct CDR3 sequences, around 27% recorded once. The data also belong to a second study, concerning T cells of mothers and their children.

The sample consisted of blood. The origin of the receptors is a boy aged 2 to 10 in good health.

The chain recombines TRBV5-4 with TRBJ2-3, with TRBD1 as a possible D gene (5 bases). Trimming removed 5 bases at V and 3 bases at J, with 10 bases between. Looked up from germline, CDR1 is SGHNT and CDR2 is YYREEE (reference sequence). The length of the CDR3 is 13 residues. CDR3 protein: CASRDTETDTQYF. The DNA for the CDR3 is TGTGCCAGCAGGGACACCGAAACAGATACGCAGTATTTT.

Regarding this clonotype: One junction end disagrees with the germline gene, perhaps due to a read error. The chain links TRBV7-2 to TRBJ1-2; the D gene is possibly TRBD1 (5 bases). The CDR3 has 11 amino acids. CDR1 is SGHTA and CDR2 is FQGNSA in the germline V gene. The CDR3 loop is CASSLYSGVKF. The CDR3 region has the DNA TGTGCCAGCAGCTTATATTCGGGGGTCAAGTTC.

The chain carries TRBV30 and TRBJ1-2; D possibly corresponds to TRBD1 (5 bases). Per germline, CDR1 GTSNPN and CDR2 SVGIG (reference sequence). The CDR3 loop spans 15 amino acids. Trimming cost V 2 bases and J 5 bases, with 18 bases left between them. DNA of the CDR3: TGTGCCTGGAGTTCCGCAGGGTCCCTTATATATGGCTACACCTTC. Amino acids: CAWSSAGSLIYGYTF.

The rearrangement uses TRBV9 and TRBJ2-2, with unresolved D. CDR3 length equals 13 residues. V lost 3 bases and J 5 bases, leaving 8 bases between the germline ends. The germline V gene has CDR1 SGDLS and CDR2 YYNGEE. The CDR3 DNA reads TGTGCCAGCAGCGGTTGGTCAACCGGGGAGCTGTTTTTT. The encoded protein is CASSGWSTGELFF.

This clonotype was counted between two and nine times. The CDR3 sequence is CASSTSKTVNYGYTF. The CDR3 DNA reads TGTGCCAGTAGTACCTCCAAGACAGTTAACTATGGCTACACCTTC. The rearrangement links TRBV19 to TRBJ1-2; D may be TRBD1 (5 bases). Germline V lookup: CDR1 LNHDA, CDR2 SQIVND (reference sequence). The V end lost 4 bases, the J end lost 1 base, and 13 bases lay between the germline ends. The CDR3 sequence is 15 residues long.

The V and J genes are TRBV12-5 and TRBJ2-2; 7 positions agree with TRBD2. After removal of 5 bases from V and 1 base from J, the junction contained 4 bases not matched to a gene. The V gene's germline CDR1 is LGHNT and CDR2 FRNRAP. CDR3 size: 15 residues. CDR3 region: CASGEAGVNTGELFF. In DNA, the CDR3 is TGTGCTAGTGGTGAGGCGGGAGTGAACACCGGGGAGCTGTTTTTT.

This clonotype appeared a single time. The chain links TRBV6-2 or TRBV6-3 to TRBJ2-7, with D perhaps given as TRBD1 or TRBD2 (5 bases each). This CDR3 is 16 amino acids long. V was trimmed by 6 bases and J by 2 bases, leaving 20 bases between them. Germline CDR1 MNHEY, CDR2 SVGEGT. The CDR3 DNA reads as TGTGCCAGCAGAGGAAATTCGGGACGCATCACCTACGAGCAGTACTTC. This codes for CASRGNSGRITYEQYF.

At least ten counts were recorded for this clonotype. J is TRBJ2-5 and V is TRBV4-2; TRBD2 aligns across 7 bases. The DNA end favors TRBJ2-7, so the J call may be wrong. The CDR3 is made up of 16 amino acids. The germline gives CDR1 LGHNA, CDR2 YNFKEQ. This CDR3 reads CASSQTTSATPYEQYF. CDR3 coding DNA: TGTGCCAGCAGCCAAACAACTAGCGCAACTCCCTACGAGCAGTACTTC.

This clonotype has only a few counts. The CDR3 here is CASSQDTTGGDIQYF. Here the CDR3 DNA reads TGTGCCAGCAGCCAAGATACCACAGGGGGAGACATTCAGTACTTC. The chain couples TRBV3-1 to TRBJ2-4; TRBD1 matches at 8 bases. This CDR3 comprises 15 residues. The V gene's germline CDR1 is LGHDT and CDR2 YNNKEL (reference sequence). V lost 0 bases and J lost 8; bases outside the gene matches: 6.

V is TRBV11-2 and J is TRBJ2-5; TRBD1 might be the D (6 bases). The V end was cut by 4 bases, the J end by 0 bases, with 12 bases between. Germline assignment: CDR1 SGHAT and CDR2 FQNNGV. This CDR3 has 15 amino acids. CDR3 residues: CASSSQGKDQETQYF. The CDR3 DNA reads TGTGCCAGCAGCTCGCAGGGGAAGGACCAAGAGACCCAGTACTTC.

This clonotype appeared a few times. This chain joins TRBV6-2 or TRBV6-3 and TRBJ1-1; D ambiguous. CDR3 length: 13 amino acids. Germline loops: CDR1 MNHEY, CDR2 SVGEGT. V gave up 8 bases and J gave up 3 bases, with 13 bases separating them. In DNA, the CDR3 is TGTGCCAGCTCAGAGGTCAGTTACACTGAAGCTTTCTTT. It is translated as CASSEVSYTEAFF.

This clonotype was seen more than once but under ten times. The chain links TRBV5-1 to TRBJ1-1, with a tentative D call TRBD1 (6 bases). Germline lookup yields CDR1 SGHRS and CDR2 YFSETQ. This CDR3 comprises 15 residues. The V end was cut by 0 bases, the J end by 3 bases, with 12 bases between. The CDR3 protein is CASSLAGGADTEAFF. DNA for the CDR3: TGCGCCAGCAGCTTGGCGGGGGGCGCCGACACTGAAGCTTTCTTT.

The J gene is TRBJ2-5, the V gene TRBV3-1; no reliable D call. The DNA end lines up better with TRBJ2-7; the J call may be wrong. The germline V gene encodes CDR1 LGHDT and CDR2 YNNKEL (reference sequence). CDR3 length: 14 amino acids. In nucleotides, the CDR3 is TGTGCCAGCAGCCTTTCATCAGGCTCCTACGAGCAGTACTTC. This codes for CASSLSSGSYEQYF.

The chain has TRBV7-8 and TRBJ2-1, with 9 bases matching TRBD1. The J segment lost 6 bases and the V segment lost 4 bases, leaving 19 bases of the junction unmatched. This CDR3 region has 19 residues. Germline V lookup: CDR1 SGHVS, CDR2 FQNEAQ. CDR3 nucleotide sequence: TGTGCCAGCAGCTCTACCCCACCTCAAACAGGGGGCCCCCTCAATGAGCAGTTCTTC. This sequence encodes CASSSTPPQTGGPLNEQFF. The variable domain in full, with the rest retrieved from reference TRBV7-8 and TRBJ2-1, is GAGVSQSPRYKVAKRGQDVALRCDPISGHVSLFWYQQALGQGPEFLTYFQNEAQLDKSGLPSDRFFAERPEGSVSTLKIQRTQQEDSAVYLCASSSTPPQTGGPLNEQFFGPGTRLTVL.

The chain carries TRBV19 and TRBJ1-2, with 7 bases identical to TRBD1. Trimming removed 1 base from V and 4 bases from J; junction bases left unmatched: 9. The CDR3 contains 16 residues. Germline V gene lookup returns CDR1 LNHDA and CDR2 SQIVND (reference sequence). CDR3 nucleotides: TGTGCCAGTAGTATAGGGGGGACAGCCATCCCCTATGGCTACACCTTC. This gives the protein CASSIGGTAIPYGYTF.

With regard to this clonotype: A read error may produce the germline difference seen at one junction end. CDR3 sequence reads: CASSLALAGNNGQFF. The CDR3 DNA is TGCGCCAGCAGCTTGGCTCTAGCGGGAAACAATGGGCAGTTCTTC. The chain links TRBV5-1 to TRBJ2-5, with 9 bases identical to TRBD2. The J call is doubtful: the DNA matches TRBJ2-1 better. Germline V gene data show CDR1 as SGHRS and CDR2 as YFSETQ. The CDR3 has 15 residues.

The V call is TRBV7-6, the J call TRBJ2-7, with 11 bases identical to TRBD1. V lost 1 base and J lost 5; bases outside the gene matches: 1. CDR1 and CDR2 from the germline V gene are SGHVS and FNYEAQ. This CDR3 comprises 14 residues. The CDR3: CASSLGTGGNEQYF. In DNA form, the CDR3 reads TGTGCCAGCAGCTTAGGGACAGGGGGCAACGAGCAGTACTTC.

This rearrangement joins TRBV20-1 to TRBJ1-2; 7 bases match TRBD1. The germline CDR1 and CDR2 sequences are DFQATT and SNEGSKA (reference sequence). The trim removed 0 bases at V and 4 bases at J, leaving 14 bases unmatched. There are 17 residues in the CDR3. CDR3 in amino acids: CSARDRDSVLPGYGYTF. CDR3 coding DNA: TGCAGTGCTAGAGACCGGGACAGTGTCTTACCGGGCTATGGCTACACCTTC.

This clonotype showed up just a few times. The chain links TRBV4-2 to TRBJ2-3, with 11 bases lining up with TRBD2. Germline V gene sequence: CDR1 LGHNA, CDR2 YNFKEQ. This CDR3 contains 15 residues. V dropped 0 bases and J dropped 9; count of bases not matched to a gene: 5. The DNA of the CDR3 is TGTGCCAGCAGCCAAGATTCACTAGCGGGGGACACGCAGTATTTT. Translated, it gives CASSQDSLAGDTQYF.

In this sample, this clonotype turned up a few times. The chain uses TRBV10-3 and TRBJ2-6; D is possibly TRBD1 or TRBD2 (5 bases each). Germline CDR1 and CDR2: ENHRY and SYGVKD. With 10 bases removed from V and 0 bases from J, the gap between germline ends came to 10 bases. The CDR3 has 14 residues. CDR3 region: CATRGVSGANVLTF. DNA of the CDR3: TGTGCCACCCGAGGGGTCTCTGGGGCCAACGTCCTGACTTTC.